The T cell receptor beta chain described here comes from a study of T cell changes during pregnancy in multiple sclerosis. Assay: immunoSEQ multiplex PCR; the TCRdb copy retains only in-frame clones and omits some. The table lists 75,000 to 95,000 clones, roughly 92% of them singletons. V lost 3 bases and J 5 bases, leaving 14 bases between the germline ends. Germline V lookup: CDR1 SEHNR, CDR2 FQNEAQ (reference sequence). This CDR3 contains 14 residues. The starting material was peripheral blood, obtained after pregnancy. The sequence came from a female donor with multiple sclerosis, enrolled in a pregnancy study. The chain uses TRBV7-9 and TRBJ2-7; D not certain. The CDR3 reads CASSFFVMGDEQYF. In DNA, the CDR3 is TGTGCCAGCAGCTTTTTTGTTATGGGCGACGAGCAGTACTTC.